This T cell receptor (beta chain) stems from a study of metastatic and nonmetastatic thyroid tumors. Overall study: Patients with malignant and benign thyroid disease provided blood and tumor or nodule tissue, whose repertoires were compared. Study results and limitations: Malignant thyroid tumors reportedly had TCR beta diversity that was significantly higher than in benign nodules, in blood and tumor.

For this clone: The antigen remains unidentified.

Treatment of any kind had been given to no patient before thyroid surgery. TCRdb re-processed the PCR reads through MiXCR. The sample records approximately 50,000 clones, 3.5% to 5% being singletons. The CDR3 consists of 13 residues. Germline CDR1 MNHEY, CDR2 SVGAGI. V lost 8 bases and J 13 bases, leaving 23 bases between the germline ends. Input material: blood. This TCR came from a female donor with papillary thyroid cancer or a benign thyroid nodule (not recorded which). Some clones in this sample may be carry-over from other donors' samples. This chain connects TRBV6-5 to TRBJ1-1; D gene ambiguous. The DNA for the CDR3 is TGTGCCAGCTGTTGGTCAGCTAACACTAAAGATTTCTTT. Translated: CASCWSANTKDFF.